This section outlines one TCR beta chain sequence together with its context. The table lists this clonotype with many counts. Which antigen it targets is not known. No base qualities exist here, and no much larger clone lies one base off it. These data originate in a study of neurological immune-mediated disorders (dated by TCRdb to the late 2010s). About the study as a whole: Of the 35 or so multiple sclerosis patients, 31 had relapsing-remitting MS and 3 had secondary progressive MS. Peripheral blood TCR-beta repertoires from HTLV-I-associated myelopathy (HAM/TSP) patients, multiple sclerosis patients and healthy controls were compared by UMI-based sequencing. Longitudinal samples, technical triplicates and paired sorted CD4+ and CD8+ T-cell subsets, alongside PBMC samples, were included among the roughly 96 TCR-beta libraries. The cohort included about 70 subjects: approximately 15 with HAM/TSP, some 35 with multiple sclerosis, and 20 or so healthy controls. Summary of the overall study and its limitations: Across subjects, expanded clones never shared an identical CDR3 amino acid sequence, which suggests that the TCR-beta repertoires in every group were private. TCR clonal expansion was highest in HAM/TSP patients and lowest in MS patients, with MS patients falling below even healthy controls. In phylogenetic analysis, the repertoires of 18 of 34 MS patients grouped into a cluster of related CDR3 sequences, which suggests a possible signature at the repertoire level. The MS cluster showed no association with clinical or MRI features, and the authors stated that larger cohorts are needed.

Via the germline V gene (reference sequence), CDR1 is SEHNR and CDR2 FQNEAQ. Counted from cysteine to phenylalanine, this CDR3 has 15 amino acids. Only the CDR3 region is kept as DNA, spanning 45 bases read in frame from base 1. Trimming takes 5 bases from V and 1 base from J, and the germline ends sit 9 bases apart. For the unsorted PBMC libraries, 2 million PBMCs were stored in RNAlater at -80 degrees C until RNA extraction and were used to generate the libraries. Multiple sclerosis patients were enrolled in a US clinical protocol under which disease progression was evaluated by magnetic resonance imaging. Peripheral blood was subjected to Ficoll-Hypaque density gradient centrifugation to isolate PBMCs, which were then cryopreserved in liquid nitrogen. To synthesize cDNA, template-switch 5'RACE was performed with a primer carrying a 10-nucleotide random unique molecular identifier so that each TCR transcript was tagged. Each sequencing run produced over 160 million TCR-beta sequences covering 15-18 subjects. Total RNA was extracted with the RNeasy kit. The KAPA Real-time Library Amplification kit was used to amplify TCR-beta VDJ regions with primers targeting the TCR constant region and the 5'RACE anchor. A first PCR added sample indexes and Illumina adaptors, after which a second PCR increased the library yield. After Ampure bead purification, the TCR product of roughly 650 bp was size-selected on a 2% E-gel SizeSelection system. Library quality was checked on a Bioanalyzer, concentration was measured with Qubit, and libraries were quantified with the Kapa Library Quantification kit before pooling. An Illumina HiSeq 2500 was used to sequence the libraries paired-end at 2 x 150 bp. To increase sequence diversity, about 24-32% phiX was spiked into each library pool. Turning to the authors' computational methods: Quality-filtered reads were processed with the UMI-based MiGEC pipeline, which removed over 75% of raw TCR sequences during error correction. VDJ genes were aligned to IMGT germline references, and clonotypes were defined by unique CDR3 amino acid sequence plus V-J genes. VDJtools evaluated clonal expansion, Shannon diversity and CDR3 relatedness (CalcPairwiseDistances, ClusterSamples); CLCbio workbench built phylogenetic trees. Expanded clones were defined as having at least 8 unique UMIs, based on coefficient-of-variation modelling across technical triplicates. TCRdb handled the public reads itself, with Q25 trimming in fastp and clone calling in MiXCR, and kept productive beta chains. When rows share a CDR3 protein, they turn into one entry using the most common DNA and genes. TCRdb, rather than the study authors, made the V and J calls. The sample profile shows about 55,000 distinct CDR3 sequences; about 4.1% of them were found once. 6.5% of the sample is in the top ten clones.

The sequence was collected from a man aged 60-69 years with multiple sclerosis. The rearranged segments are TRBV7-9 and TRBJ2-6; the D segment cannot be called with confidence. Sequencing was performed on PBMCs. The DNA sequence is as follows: TGTGCCAGCAGCCTTCCTAGATCTGGGGCCAACGTCCTGACTTTC. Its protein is CASSLPRSGANVLTF. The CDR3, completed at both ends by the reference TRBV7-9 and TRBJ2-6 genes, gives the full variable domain DTGVSQNPRHKITKRGQNVTFRCDPISEHNRLYWYRQTLGQGPEFLTYFQNEAQLEKSRLLSDRFSAERPKGSFSTLEIQRTEQGDSAMYLCASSLPRSGANVLTFGAGSRLTVL.